These 23 T cell receptor beta chains originate from one sample sequenced in a study of cytomegalovirus exposure and HLA in healthy donors (dated by TCRdb to 2017 to 2019). The method behind the library was the immunoSEQ multiplex PCR assay. The source is immuneACCESS, and TCRdb retained only in-frame sequences with V and J called. Part of the clones is not carried over; for the studies checked, unresolved V genes explain less than half of this, and the remainder is unexplained. This sample has over 200,000 clones in its table, and 90% of those were observed once. Approximately 3.1% of the sample goes to the ten largest clones. The specimen was PBMCs. The receptors were sampled from a woman aged 25 to 39 in good health and CMV-seronegative.

J is TRBJ2-7 and V is TRBV9; D is uncertain. V was clipped by 0 bases and J by 2 bases, with 6 bases between them. The CDR3 is 13 amino acids. CDR1 SGDLS and CDR2 YYNGEE come from the germline V gene. The CDR3 DNA reads as TGTGCCAGCAGCGTAGACTCCACCTACGAGCAGTACTTC. The encoded protein is CASSVDSTYEQYF.

The rearrangement links TRBV27 to TRBJ2-7; the D gene is possibly TRBD2 (6 bases). Germline V gene data show CDR1 as MNHEY and CDR2 as SMNVEV (reference sequence). This CDR3 is 16 amino acids long. Trimming took 6 bases from V and 4 from J, leaving 22 bases between them. The CDR3 sequence is CASSSRARLDRYEQYF. In nucleotides, the CDR3 is TGTGCCAGCAGCTCGCGGGCGAGACTAGATCGATACGAGCAGTACTTC.

The rearrangement links TRBV28 to TRBJ1-1; no definite D call. CDR3 length: 15 amino acids. The germline V gene encodes CDR1 MDHEN and CDR2 SYDVKM. V gave up 1 base and J gave up 7 bases, with 16 bases separating them. CDR3 sequence: CASSLSEKGRGEAFF. In DNA, the CDR3 is TGTGCCAGCAGTTTATCCGAGAAGGGAAGAGGTGAAGCTTTCTTT.

The chain links TRBV11-3 to TRBJ2-3, with no clear D. The CDR3 has 15 residues. In germline, CDR1 is SGHNT, CDR2 YENEEA. Trimming took off 4 bases at V and 3 bases at J, with 14 bases between the two ends. The DNA for the CDR3 is TGTGCCAGCAGCTCGACCGTAGGCTTTACAGATACGCAGTATTTT. Translating gives CASSSTVGFTDTQYF.

The chain uses TRBV2 and TRBJ2-1, with a possible D match to TRBD1 (6 bases). Trimming left V 3 bases short and J 4 bases short, with 13 bases between. The CDR3 has 15 residues. Per germline, CDR1 SNHLY and CDR2 FYNNEI. CDR3 loop: CASSDPSRGYNEQFF. As DNA, the CDR3 is TGTGCCAGCAGTGATCCTAGCAGGGGATACAATGAGCAGTTCTTC.

The chain links TRBV6-6 to TRBJ2-1; 7 nucleotides agree with TRBD1. The CDR3 is made up of 13 amino acids. The germline V gene has CDR1 MNHNY and CDR2 SVGAGI (reference sequence). V shed 8 bases, J shed 4 bases, and the junction held 5 bases outside the gene matches. The CDR3 DNA reads TGTGCCAGCGCGCAGGGGGTTTACAATGAGCAGTTCTTC. It translates to CASAQGVYNEQFF.

V is TRBV4-1 and J is TRBJ2-7; 7 positions agree with TRBD2. The CDR3 is made up of 14 amino acids. Germline loops: CDR1 MGHRA, CDR2 YSYEKL. With 1 base clipped from V and 2 bases from J, the junction kept 2 bases outside the gene matches. The CDR3: CASSQAAGAYEQYF. The CDR3 DNA follows: TGCGCCAGCAGCCAAGCGGCGGGAGCCTACGAGCAGTACTTC.

V usage is TRBV9 and J usage is TRBJ2-3, with TRBD2 as a possible D gene (5 bases). V lost 0 bases and J lost 6, with 8 bases in between. Germline loops: CDR1 SGDLS, CDR2 YYNGEE. The CDR3 is 13 amino acids. The CDR3 here is CASSVAGKDTQYF. CDR3 nucleotide sequence: TGTGCCAGCAGCGTAGCGGGGAAGGATACGCAGTATTTT.

The rearrangement links TRBV11-2 to TRBJ1-5; perhaps TRBD1 as D (6 bases). The CDR3 has 15 amino acids. The V gene lost 2 bases and the J gene lost 1 base, with 9 bases spanning the gap. Germline CDR1 is SGHAT and CDR2 is FQNNGV. CDR3: CASSLQGWSNQPQHF. CDR3 nucleotides: TGTGCCAGCAGCTTACAGGGGTGGAGCAATCAGCCCCAGCATTTT.

The chain combines TRBV25-1 with TRBJ1-4; TRBD1 matches at 9 bases. This CDR3 region has 15 residues. Germline assignment: CDR1 MGHDK and CDR2 SYGVNS. Trimming at V came to 6 bases and at J to 7 bases, leaving 9 bases not matched to a gene. In DNA form, the CDR3 reads TGTGCCAGCAGCGCTACAGGGGGCACGGGTGAAAAACTGTTTTTT. Residues: CASSATGGTGEKLFF.

This rearrangement joins TRBV19 to TRBJ2-7, with TRBD1 matching over 8 bases. V trimming: 6 bases; J trimming: 1 base; junction bases outside the gene matches: 5. This CDR3 comprises 14 residues. Germline CDR1 and CDR2: LNHDA and SQIVND (reference sequence). CDR3 sequence reads: CASRAGGGSYEQYF. CDR3 nucleotides: TGTGCCAGTAGGGCAGGGGGCGGTTCCTACGAGCAGTACTTC.

The chain links TRBV27 to TRBJ2-3; no firm D call. The CDR3 spans 14 residues. Germline values: CDR1 MNHEY, CDR2 SMNVEV (reference sequence). V was clipped by 3 bases and J by 2 bases, with 9 bases between them. CDR3 nucleotides: TGTGCCAGCAGTTTTCAGCCCACCACAGATACGCAGTATTTT. As protein: CASSFQPTTDTQYF.

The V and J genes are TRBV27 and TRBJ1-5; no clear D. The CDR3 contains 14 residues. Trimming stripped 5 bases from V and 0 bases from J, with 8 bases between. Germline V lookup: CDR1 MNHEY, CDR2 SMNVEV (reference sequence). The CDR3 reads CASSLGSSNQPQHF. The CDR3 nucleotides read TGTGCCAGCAGTCTAGGGAGTAGCAATCAGCCCCAGCATTTT.

This chain connects TRBV9 to TRBJ1-3, with 8 bases aligning to TRBD1. Trimming cost V 0 bases and J 4 bases; bases outside gene matches: 9. Germline CDR1 is SGDLS and CDR2 is YYNGEE. CDR3 length equals 17 residues. This CDR3 is CASSVAQGALGGNTIYF. CDR3 bases: TGTGCCAGCAGCGTAGCTCAGGGGGCGCTTGGCGGAAACACCATATATTTT.

This clone has just a few counts. V and J are TRBV5-4 and TRBJ1-2; D remains ambiguous. The CDR3 is 15 amino acids. Germline CDR1 is SGHNT and CDR2 is YYREEE (reference sequence). V was clipped by 0 bases and J by 4 bases, with 13 bases between them. The CDR3 nucleotides read TGTGCCAGCAGCTTGGTCGGACGTCAAAGCTATGGCTACACCTTC. Protein product: CASSLVGRQSYGYTF.

The rearrangement joins TRBV9 to TRBJ2-3, with D possibly being TRBD1 or TRBD2 (5 bases each). V was shortened by 0 bases and J by 0 bases, with 11 bases between the two germline ends. Germline assignment: CDR1 SGDLS and CDR2 YYNGEE. The CDR3 contains 16 residues. Here the CDR3 reads CASSVEGRASTDTQYF. As DNA, the CDR3 is TGTGCCAGCAGCGTAGAGGGACGAGCTAGCACAGATACGCAGTATTTT.

This clone was picked up one time. The chain recombines TRBV7-6 with TRBJ2-4; D uncertain. This CDR3 spans 13 amino acids. The V and J ends lost 4 bases and 10 bases respectively, with 14 bases between them. Germline lookup yields CDR1 SGHVS and CDR2 FNYEAQ. CDR3 in DNA: TGTGCCAGCAGCTCTCCCCGCCAAGGGATTCAGTACTTC. It is translated as CASSSPRQGIQYF.

V and J are TRBV14 and TRBJ2-3, with D uncertain. Germline V gene lookup returns CDR1 SGHDN and CDR2 FVKESK. The V end lost 5 bases, the J end lost 2 bases, and 2 bases lay between the germline ends. The CDR3 has 11 residues. The CDR3: CASSDTDTQYF. The CDR3 nucleotides are TGTGCCAGCAGCGACACAGATACGCAGTATTTT.

The chain couples TRBV7-9 to TRBJ1-2; D unresolved. There are 13 residues in the CDR3. V gave up 2 bases and J gave up 4 bases, with 8 bases separating them. Germline V lookup: CDR1 SEHNR, CDR2 FQNEAQ (reference sequence). CDR3 in amino acids: CASSLLSTYGYTF. CDR3 coding DNA: TGTGCCAGCAGCTTATTATCTACCTATGGCTACACCTTC.

The chain recombines TRBV19 with TRBJ2-7; 8 bases are shared with TRBD1. The CDR3 loop spans 15 amino acids. The junction had 10 bases not matched to a gene; V was cut back by 3 bases and J by 6 bases. Germline values: CDR1 LNHDA, CDR2 SQIVND (reference sequence). The DNA for the CDR3 is TGTGCCAGTAGTATCCCTGGGACAGGTGTTAGCGAGCAGTACTTC. Its protein product is CASSIPGTGVSEQYF.

This clone was detected only a few times. The V and J genes are TRBV7-9 and TRBJ2-2; D might be TRBD2 (6 bases). CDR1 and CDR2 (germline): SEHNR, FQNEAQ (reference sequence). The CDR3 is 16 residues long. Trimming cost V 2 bases and J 6 bases, with 16 bases left between them. Here the CDR3 DNA reads TGTGCCAGCAGCTTACCAACGCGGGGACCTCCCGGGGAGCTGTTTTTT. It translates to CASSLPTRGPPGELFF.

V gene TRBV29-1 combines with J gene TRBJ2-5, with D maybe TRBD1 (5 bases). The CDR3 consists of 13 residues. Germline V gives CDR1 SQVTM, CDR2 ANQGSEA. V was clipped by 5 bases and J by 4 bases, with 14 bases between them. The CDR3 DNA sequence: TGCAGCGTTATCACCCAGGGTTTAGAGACCCAGTACTTC. As protein: CSVITQGLETQYF.

This chain uses TRBV5-6 with TRBJ2-3, with TRBD2 matching 9 bases. This CDR3 has 13 residues. Germline V CDR1 and CDR2: SGHDT, YYEEEE. With 7 bases clipped from V and 4 bases from J, the junction kept 4 bases outside the gene matches. The CDR3 DNA is TGTGCCAGCCGGGGCGGGAGGGCAGATACGCAGTATTTT. Amino acid sequence: CASRGGRADTQYF.